The clone carrying this TCR beta chain was seen more than once but under ten times. Its target is unknown. The data were obtained in a study of response to subunit inactivated influenza vaccine. J was trimmed by 5 bases and V by 5 bases; bases with no gene match: 11. In germline, CDR1 is SGHTA, CDR2 FQGTGA. The CDR3 is 15 residues long. MiXCR, run by TCRdb on the RT-PCR reads, gives a single entry per CDR3 protein. The sample carries a few hundred thousand distinct CDR3 sequences, about 15% recorded once. Study-wide findings and caveats: Each seasonal influenza vaccination recruits few new T cells, the authors suggested.

This TCR came from a middle-aged man who received an inactivated influenza vaccine. The input for sequencing was PBMCs from blood, taken 11 to 12 days after vaccination. The rearrangement links TRBV7-3 to TRBJ2-5, with 7 bases that match TRBD1. The CDR3, as DNA: TGTGCCAGCAGCCGTGATGGACAGGTTCGGGAGACCCAGTACTTC. This codes for CASSRDGQVRETQYF.